This TCR beta chain was recorded in a study of cytomegalovirus exposure and HLA in healthy donors (dated by TCRdb to about 2017). Turning to the overall study: An earlier analysis of fewer than 750 of the donors reported approximately 300 Gb of sequence data and 117 million unique TCR beta sequences obtained from around 190 million T cells. Roughly 310 gigabases of sequencing data and approximately 93 million unique TCR sequences were included in an early release covering about 700 HLA-typed donors. Among the roughly 400 genotyped donors, 81% belonged to the genetic ancestry cluster associated with self-reported Caucasian donors. The study aimed to test whether signatures of past pathogen exposure could be identified by cataloging public T cell receptors. The T cell repertoires of roughly 660 subjects were profiled by immunosequencing and related to cytomegalovirus serostatus. Besides the first cohort of more than 650 subjects, a separate validation cohort made up of 120 different subjects was used. To predict cytomegalovirus infection status, the study combined high-throughput TCR immunosequencing, statistical association of individual TCRs with disease status, and machine learning. To study patterns of TCR occurrence, a later analysis re-analyzed previously published TCR beta repertoires from more than 550 donors and added high-resolution HLA genotyping. Rather than drawing on any new phenotypic data, the later analysis identified candidate immune exposures from TCR beta sequences and the way those sequences occurred across donors. To decide whether each TCR beta V gene segment behaved as functional or pseudogenic, an earlier analysis of approximately 620 of the donors relied on high-throughput TCR beta sequencing. Alongside the repertoire data, information on donor age, sex, ethnicity and CMV serostatus was compiled. A later genetic analysis used genome-wide SNP genotypes for about 60% of the roughly 700 donors, treating that subset as a discovery cohort. Every discovery cohort repertoire had been produced on one sequencing platform. HLA typing covered class I and class II loci at four-digit resolution. The number of donors typed differed by locus, with 629-630 for A, B, C, DRB1 and DQB1, roughly 520 for DQA1, under 610 for DPA1, and 472 for DPB1. Four to six DR-DQ haplotypes were handled as single units for association and clustering, since linkage in the cohort was strong. Across under 500 genotyped donors of the cohort, an average of roughly 250,000 unique TCR beta nucleotide sequences per donor were sequenced, and roughly a sixth of those sequences were non-productive. General conclusions and limits of the study: Assigning TCR associations to individual alleles was difficult when HLA alleles, especially DR and DQ, strongly co-occurred. Roughly uniform sequencing depth across donors was assumed in presence/absence analyses, although this assumption may not hold. Broadly in line with IMGT annotations, most TCR beta V segments showed up in productive rearrangements about 90% or about 30% of the time in an earlier analysis of under 700 of the donors. In a later genetic analysis, fewer N-insertions in productive TCRs were reported among donors in an Asian-associated ancestry cluster than the roughly 700-donor mean. The sequencing pipeline was judged likely to have produced a cluster of highly shared sequence variants as a technical artifact. The authors suggested that the approach could potentially be extended to other disease states and immunological phenotypes. In a later analysis, TCR association rates were found to vary across HLA loci, with the most associated TCRs seen for DRB1 alleles and the fewest for HLA-C alleles. In a later analysis, most CMV-associated TCR beta chains were found to appear HLA-restricted, with HLA associations seemingly driven largely by CMV exposure. In a later analysis, HLA-associated TCR beta chains were found to be more clonally expanded and to have lower generation probabilities than equally common non-associated chains. A later analysis associated approximately 17,000 TCR beta sequences with specific HLA alleles at a false discovery rate of 0.05. Some 15 rarely observed V segments, including chromosome 9 orphons, were excluded from the earlier analysis of a few hundred of the donors because counts were too low. The only immune exposure information available for the cohort was CMV serostatus. Because the 87-base-pair reads could not distinguish some IMGT-functional V segments, including TRBV6-2 and TRBV6-3, those segments were excluded. The cohort was sequenced for TCR beta chains only, and without alpha or paired-chain data the features that could be detected were limited. In the study, approximately 160 TCR beta chains were listed as associated with cytomegalovirus. Because some donors lacked HLA typing at each locus, the association tests relied only on the typed subset. In vitro tests confirmed that a few of the cytomegalovirus-associated TCR beta chains recognize cytomegalovirus antigens. The classifier was reported to diagnose cytomegalovirus status with high specificity and sensitivity in both the original and validation cohorts. Most TCR sequences were seen in very few donors, while some public TCRs were found in many individuals. V-gene and J-gene trimming of TCR beta chains was associated with a missense DCLRE1C variant in a later genetic analysis, and the association was replicated in an independent cohort. A further reported finding was that TCR beta sequences accurately predicted the HLA-A and HLA-B alleles for most subjects in the first cohort. Correlated functional status among segregating V segments might reflect linkage disequilibrium, but an unknown experimental factor could not be ruled out. A later analysis reported that several top co-occurrence clusters appeared linked to parvovirus B19, influenza, CMV and Epstein-Barr virus.

CDR3 length: 12 amino acids, cysteine to phenylalanine. Of all the DNA, just the CDR3 is kept, 36 bases in frame from base 1. From a lookup of the germline V gene, CDR1 and CDR2 are SGHNT and YENEEA. The germline ends are 14 bases apart after V is trimmed by 6 bases and J by 14 bases. The cohort comprised fewer than 750 healthy bone marrow donors. At the time of sampling, all cohort members were nominally healthy, though unrecorded immune exposures were likely present. The donor tested CMV seropositive and was one of the 289 seropositive cohort members. Each donor provided a peripheral blood sample, and peripheral blood mononuclear cells were used for TCR beta sequencing. Genomic DNA extraction from the blood cell samples was performed with the Qiagen DNeasy Blood Extraction Kit. As regards this clone: No antigen is known for it. No much larger clone is present one base from it, and per-base qualities are unavailable.

Receptor libraries were prepared by the immunoSEQ multiplex PCR assay. A mixture of 60 forward primers for TCR Vbeta segments and 13 reverse primers for TCR Jbeta segments was used in the multiplex PCR. The CDR3 region of rearranged TCR beta genes was amplified from genomic DNA by a multiplex PCR assay. Amplified TCR beta libraries were sequenced as 87-base-pair reads on the Illumina HiSeq System. Under the source paper's analysis protocol: Across the 670 or so repertoires, a later analysis counted some 81 million unique TCR beta chains, roughly 11 million of which were shared by at least two donors. Raw reads were error-corrected and collapsed into unique sequences by a nearest-neighbor algorithm in which closely related sequences were merged to remove PCR and sequencing errors. V, D and J gene segments were assigned by aligning CDR3 sequences to IMGT reference sequences. Each retained sequence needed at least a six-nucleotide match to both a V gene segment and a J gene segment. Rearrangements were called productive when the CDR3 lacked stop codons and stayed in frame with V and J; all others were non-productive. CDR3 was defined by IMGT convention, running from the second conserved V-encoded cysteine to the conserved J-encoded phenylalanine. Sequences without an unambiguous match to a single V gene segment were excluded from the earlier analysis of about 640 of the donors. An earlier analysis of 587 of the donors classified V segments as functional when productive rearrangements were above 56.7% and as segregating when the standard deviation between donors was above 5%. A statistical classification framework was developed to diagnose cytomegalovirus status using the catalog of TCR beta chain sequences. V and J gene assignment, in a later analysis, came from comparing TCR nucleotide sequences with IMGT/GENE-DB human TR gene sequences. Using the TCRdist pipeline, a later analysis assigned CDR3 sequences along with most-parsimonious VDJ recombination scenarios. In a later analysis, every TCR beta chain was defined by the combination of its CDR3 amino acid sequence and its V-gene family, and reads without a unique V-gene family were dropped. In a later analysis, around 600 highly shared, low-generation-probability nucleotide sequences were removed to address suspected cross-contamination and a sequencing artifact. A later analysis calculated a clonal expansion index for each public chain from normalized within-repertoire ranks of inferred template counts. Generation probabilities in a later analysis came from a VDJ recombination model fitted to out-of-frame rearrangements, and those results were checked against IGoR. A later analysis scored TCR-TCR, TCR-HLA and TCR-CMV co-occurrence with hypergeometric tests, applying a repertoire-size bias correction to TCR pairs. A later analysis estimated false discovery rates by permuting HLA or CMV assignments 20 times. In a later analysis, co-occurring TCRs were grouped with DBSCAN, and TCRdist sequence similarity was added when clustering was performed within HLA-allele-positive subsets. For co-occurrence clustering, repertoires with fewer than 30,000 or more than 120,000 public chains were excluded, along with a handful of repertoires with anomalous nucleotide sharing. The table was pulled from immuneACCESS by TCRdb, which kept in-frame rearrangements only. Such tables lose some clones; where checked, under half of the loss comes from unresolved V genes, and the rest has no known cause. The V and J calls and clone size were taken over from that table, and D and trimming were inferred from the DNA. This sample has 150,000 to 200,000 clones in its table, and almost 75% of those were observed once. The top ten constitute 4.5% to 5.5% of the sample.

What was sequenced was PBMCs. The V gene is TRBV11-3 and the J gene is TRBJ1-6; matching of 6 bases hints at TRBD1 as the D gene. The sequence was obtained from a woman aged 18-29 years in good health and CMV-seropositive. The DNA sequence follows: TGTGCCAGCAGAAAACGGACAGCAGCCCTCCACTTT. Its protein product is CASRKRTAALHF.